The clone carrying this TCR beta chain was counted at least ten times. These data originate in a study of breast tumors, draining lymph nodes, adjacent tissues. The lymph nodes were axillary draining lymph nodes from breast cancer patients. TCRdb processed the multiplex PCR reads anew with MiXCR; each CDR3 protein has one entry. The sample has about 180,000 distinct CDR3 sequences; 30% to 40% are singletons. Germline values: CDR1 LNHDA, CDR2 SQIVND (reference sequence). Between the trimmed V and J ends, which lost 6 bases and 4 bases, there was a span of 26 bases. The CDR3 is 18 amino acids. This sequence was found in a female donor with breast cancer. Some clones in this sample may be carry-over from other donors' samples. The chain combines TRBV19 with TRBJ2-3; either TRBD1 or TRBD2 may supply D (6 bases each). Material: axillary lymph node tissue. CDR3: CASSLPRRGRETADTQYF. The CDR3, as DNA: TGTGCCAGTAGCCTCCCCCGACGGGGGCGAGAGACCGCAGATACGCAGTATTTT. Drawing the rest from reference TRBV19 and TRBJ2-3, the complete variable domain is DGGITQSPKYLFRKEGQNVTLSCEQNLNHDAMYWYRQDPGQGLRLIYYSQIVNDFQKGDIAEGYSVSREKKESFPLTVTSAQKNPTAFYLCASSLPRRGRETADTQYFGPGTRLTVL.